The next 20 T cell receptor beta chains were all read from a single sample in a study of T cell responses to AZD1222 COVID-19 vaccine. Profiling relied on immunoSEQ multiplex PCR, and the TCRdb table lists in-frame clones only, not all of them. The sample has tens of thousands of clones; around 85% are singletons. The specimen was peripheral blood, collected on day 0 of AZD1222 vaccination. Every receptor here comes from an adult in good health.

This clone was picked up one time. The chain links TRBV7-6 to TRBJ2-3; TRBD1 aligns across 10 bases. V was pared by 4 bases and J by 4 bases, with 14 bases of the junction left unmatched. Germline-derived CDR1 and CDR2 are SGHVS and FNYEAQ. The length of the CDR3 is 18 residues. Here the CDR3 reads CASSSGQGTESRADTQYF. CDR3 bases: TGTGCCAGCAGCTCGGGACAGGGGACTGAAAGTCGTGCAGATACGCAGTATTTT.

The chain carries TRBV5-1 and TRBJ1-4, with TRBD1 as a possible D gene (5 bases). In germline, CDR1 is SGHRS, CDR2 YFSETQ. V shed 4 bases and J shed 0 bases, with 13 bases lying between them. The CDR3 has 16 residues. The CDR3 spells CASSIRGDATNEKLFF. The CDR3 DNA reads as TGCGCCAGCAGCATCCGGGGCGACGCAACTAATGAAAAACTGTTTTTT.

The V gene is TRBV10-2, the J gene TRBJ2-7; D remains ambiguous. The length of the CDR3 is 11 residues. Germline loops: CDR1 WSHSY, CDR2 SAAADI. V gave up 5 bases and J gave up 5 bases, with 7 bases separating them. This CDR3 reads CASSPRDEQYF. The CDR3 nucleotides are TGCGCCAGCAGTCCTCGGGACGAGCAGTACTTC.

The genes are TRBV4-2 and TRBJ1-2; D uncertain. The germline V gene has CDR1 LGHNA and CDR2 YNFKEQ. This CDR3 region has 16 residues. Trimming cost V 0 bases and J 8 bases, with 19 bases left between them. The chain's CDR3 is CASSQDRGSSSEGYTF. The CDR3 nucleotides read TGTGCCAGCAGCCAAGATCGGGGATCGTCGTCCGAGGGCTACACCTTC.

This clone was found once. This chain uses TRBV18 with TRBJ2-7, with 7 bases matching TRBD1. The germline V gene has CDR1 KGHSH and CDR2 LQKENI. With 3 bases clipped from V and 2 bases from J, the junction kept 1 base outside the gene matches. The CDR3 covers 13 residues. As DNA, the CDR3 is TGTGCCAGCTCACCGGGACAGACCTACGAGCAGTACTTC. This translates into CASSPGQTYEQYF.

The J gene is TRBJ2-2, the V gene TRBV4-2, with TRBD2 identical over 11 bases. Unmatched junction bases numbered 7, after V lost 6 bases and J lost 7 bases. The CDR3 totals 15 residues. CDR1 and CDR2 (germline): LGHNA, YNFKEQ. In DNA, the CDR3 is TGTGCCAGCAGGAAACTAGCGGGAGATAACGGGGAGCTGTTTTTT. It codes for CASRKLAGDNGELFF.

The V call is TRBV5-4, the J call TRBJ1-5; D perhaps matches TRBD1 (6 bases). Germline lookup yields CDR1 SGHNT and CDR2 YYREEE (reference sequence). With 1 base removed from V and 6 bases from J, the gap between germline ends came to 11 bases. The CDR3 loop spans 14 amino acids. CDR3 nucleotide sequence: TGTGCCAGCAGCTTGTATGGGGGGCCTCAGCCCCAGCATTTT. Its translation: CASSLYGGPQPQHF.

The chain links TRBV12-5 to TRBJ2-2; D not resolved. Between the trimmed V and J ends, which lost 8 bases and 0 bases, there was a span of 13 bases. CDR3 length: 15 residues. The germline V gene encodes CDR1 LGHNT and CDR2 FRNRAP. DNA of the CDR3: TGTGCTAGTTCGACACACTCCGCGAACACCGGGGAGCTGTTTTTT. This gives the protein CASSTHSANTGELFF.

V and J are TRBV27 and TRBJ2-7; 10 positions agree with TRBD1. In germline, CDR1 is MNHEY, CDR2 SMNVEV (reference sequence). The length of the CDR3 is 14 residues. The J segment lost 6 bases and the V segment lost 6 bases, leaving 8 bases of the junction unmatched. CDR3 region: CASRRGTGALEQYF. CDR3 DNA sequence: TGTGCCAGCAGGCGCGGGACAGGGGCCCTCGAGCAGTACTTC.

The rearrangement links TRBV12-3 or TRBV12-4 to TRBJ2-5; 11 bases are a match to TRBD1. Germline trimming cut 3 bases from V and 7 bases from J; bases unmatched to any gene: 1. The CDR3 length is 13 residues. The CDR3 region is CASSFGTGGTQYF. DNA of the CDR3: TGTGCCAGCAGTTTCGGGACAGGGGGGACCCAGTACTTC.

The gene calls are TRBV11-2 and TRBJ2-1; D might be TRBD1 (6 bases). The germline CDR1 and CDR2 sequences are SGHAT and FQNNGV. The CDR3 runs to 13 residues. The germline V and J ends were trimmed by 3 bases and 7 bases, with 10 bases remaining between them. CDR3 in DNA: TGTGCCAGCAGCTTTTCCGGGACAAATGAGCAGTTCTTC. This codes for CASSFSGTNEQFF. The whole variable domain, filled in from reference TRBV11-2 and TRBJ2-1, reads EAGVAQSPRYKIIEKRQSVAFWCNPISGHATLYWYQQILGQGPKLLIQFQNNGVVDDSQLPKDRFSAERLKGVDSTLKIQPAKLEDSAVYLCASSFSGTNEQFFGPGTRLTVL.

CDR3 sequence: CASSPWTGAETQYF. The CDR3 nucleotides are TGTGCCAGCAGCCCTTGGACAGGGGCAGAGACCCAGTACTTC. The chain joins TRBV5-4 to TRBJ2-5, with TRBD1 matching 9 bases. Germline trimming cut 4 bases from V and 4 bases from J; bases unmatched to any gene: 5. Germline CDR1 reads SGHNT; CDR2 reads YYREEE (reference sequence). The CDR3 has 14 residues. The full variable domain, in which reference TRBV5-4 and TRBJ2-5 provide the parts outside the CDR3, is ETGVTQSPTHLIKTRGQQVTLRCSSQSGHNTVSWYQQALGQGPQFIFQYYREEENGRGNFPPRFSGLQFPNYSSELNVNALELDDSALYLCASSPWTGAETQYFGPGTRLLVL.

J is TRBJ1-1 and V is TRBV6-5; a weak D match, TRBD1 (5 bases). V was clipped by 7 bases and J by 4 bases, with 16 bases between them. This CDR3 contains 14 residues. Germline values: CDR1 MNHEY, CDR2 SVGAGI. In DNA form, the CDR3 reads TGTGCCAGCACCTTCGGACGCGGGGGCACTGAAGCTTTCTTT. The encoded protein is CASTFGRGGTEAFF.

This clone was seen only a few times. The chain is built from TRBV5-8 and TRBJ1-5; D gene ambiguous. The CDR3 contains 12 residues. In germline, CDR1 is SGHTS, CDR2 YDEGEE. With 3 bases removed from V and 9 bases from J, the gap between germline ends came to 10 bases. For the CDR3, the DNA is TGTGCCAGCAGCTATAGGGTCGGGCCCCAGCATTTT. It specifies CASSYRVGPQHF.

Note on this clone: The germline gene is not matched at one end of the junction; a read error may be the cause. This chain joins TRBV6-1 and TRBJ1-2, with no clear D. Germline loops: CDR1 MNHNS, CDR2 SASEGT. This CDR3 spans 15 amino acids. Here the CDR3 DNA reads TGTGCCAGCAGCGAAGGGATCCTCTCTAACTATGGCTACACCTTC. This sequence encodes CASSEGILSNYGYTF.

The chain has TRBV18 and TRBJ2-7, with unresolved D. Per germline, CDR1 KGHSH and CDR2 LQKENI. This CDR3 has 14 residues. Trimming cost V 0 bases and J 2 bases, with 8 bases left between them. The CDR3 DNA sequence: TGTGCCAGCTCACCACCGGCGGCTACCTACGAGCAGTACTTC. This gives the protein CASSPPAATYEQYF.

Here the CDR3 reads CASSIQGSVNTEAFF. CDR3 DNA sequence: TGTGCCAGCAGCATACAGGGGTCCGTGAACACTGAAGCTTTCTTT. The V call is TRBV14, the J call TRBJ1-1; the match to TRBD1 covers 7 bases. J gave up 0 bases and V 5 bases, and 6 bases lay outside the gene matches. Germline V gives CDR1 SGHDN, CDR2 FVKESK. This CDR3 has 15 amino acids.

About this clone itself: The identical CDR3 is also encoded by other nucleotide sequences in the sample. The gene calls are TRBV3-1 (or the pseudogene TRBV3-2) and TRBJ1-2; TRBD1 agrees at 8 bases. The CDR3 sequence is 13 residues long. Per the germline V gene, CDR1 is LGHDT and CDR2 is YNNKEL (reference sequence). The ends lost 4 bases at V and 3 bases at J; junction bases unmatched: 1. This chain's CDR3 is CASSLGQDYGYTF. Here the CDR3 DNA reads TGTGCCAGCAGCCTGGGACAGGACTATGGCTACACCTTC.

The V and J genes are TRBV3-1 (or the pseudogene TRBV3-2) and TRBJ2-1; D not certain. The germline V and J ends were trimmed by 2 bases and 0 bases, with 11 bases remaining between them. Germline V gene sequence: CDR1 LGHDT, CDR2 YNNKEL (reference sequence). The CDR3 extends over 16 amino acids. CDR3 sequence (DNA): TGTGCCAGCAGCCAACCTCGGGTCTCCTCCTACAATGAGCAGTTCTTC. Encoded protein: CASSQPRVSSYNEQFF.

In the case of this clone: Germline and junction disagree at one end, which may indicate a read error. The chain recombines TRBV3-1 (or the pseudogene TRBV3-2) with TRBJ2-5; the D gene is possibly TRBD2 (6 bases). The CDR3 totals 12 residues. Germline V gene sequence: CDR1 LGHDT, CDR2 YNNKEL (reference sequence). CDR3 sequence reads: CASSSQIAEINF. DNA of the CDR3: TGTGCCAGCAGCTCCCAAATAGCGGAGATTAACTTC.